This T cell receptor beta chain was found in a study of blood T cell repertoires in COVID-19. The CDR3 length is 16 residues. Germline V CDR1 and CDR2: GTSNPN, SVGIG (reference sequence). V was cut by 1 base and J by 3 bases, with 15 bases left in between. Repertoires were generated with immunoSEQ multiplex PCR, while TCRdb's copy carries only in-frame clones and drops some. The sample carries about 210,000 clones, almost 85% recorded once. This clonotype originated in a woman in her thirties or forties with acute or convalescent COVID-19. The rearrangement links TRBV30 to TRBJ1-4; D not certain. Sequencing input: peripheral blood. For the CDR3, the DNA is TGTGCCTGGAGTGCGACGTTCCGGGAGGCTAATGAAAAACTGTTTTTT. This translates into CAWSATFREANEKLFF.